The 24 T cell receptor beta chains listed next were all sequenced from one sample in a study of T-cell reconstitution after alpha-beta-depleted transplantation in children. The authors prepared the TCRbeta library with unique molecular identifiers. MiXCR, run by TCRdb on the PCR reads, gives a single entry per CDR3 protein. The table has 300,000 to 400,000 distinct CDR3 sequences, 13% seen once; the top ten hold approximately 4.3%. The sequencing here drew on PBMCs, taken from the stem cell graft. The receptors were gathered from a human donor who donated a stem cell graft to a child with Fanconi anemia.

This clonotype was observed a few times. The CDR3 DNA is TGTGCCAGCAGCTTAGGGGGGGCCCATTTGGAGACCCAGTACTTC. This gives the protein CASSLGGAHLETQYF. V gene TRBV7-2 combines with J gene TRBJ2-5; D is perhaps TRBD1 or TRBD2 (6 bases each). V was trimmed by 1 base and J by 5 bases, leaving 14 bases between them. CDR3 size: 15 residues. The germline CDR1 and CDR2 sequences are SGHTA and FQGNSA.

At least ten counts were recorded for this clonotype. V and J are TRBV28 and TRBJ2-7; D is unresolved. The germline V gene has CDR1 MDHEN and CDR2 SYDVKM. The CDR3 consists of 13 residues. Trimming pared 5 bases from V and 9 bases from J, leaving 17 bases between. CDR3: CASSTFGPGGQYV. The CDR3 coding sequence is TGTGCCAGCAGTACTTTTGGGCCGGGCGGGCAGTACGTC.

This clonotype was recorded many times. CDR3 sequence: CASSHSTGLETQYF. The CDR3 DNA follows: TGTGCCAGCAGCCATTCGACAGGGTTAGAGACCCAGTACTTC. This rearrangement joins TRBV7-9 to TRBJ2-5, with 7 bases aligning to TRBD1. Losses at the gene ends were 5 bases for V and 4 bases for J; bases not matched to a gene: 7. CDR1 SEHNR and CDR2 FQNEAQ come from the germline V gene (reference sequence). The CDR3 runs to 14 residues.

This clonotype occurred many times. The chain carries TRBV12-3 or TRBV12-4 and TRBJ2-1; D is possibly TRBD1 (5 bases). The CDR3 loop spans 13 amino acids. The ends were cut back, 7 bases at V and 4 bases at J, with 11 bases in the middle. DNA for the CDR3: TGTGCCAGCACCCTACAGGATTACAATGAGCAGTTCTTC. This encodes CASTLQDYNEQFF.

The V gene is TRBV7-2, the J gene TRBJ2-3; 9 positions agree with TRBD2. The V gene end was trimmed by 5 bases and the J gene end by 6 bases; junction bases not matched to a gene: 9. CDR1 is SGHTA and CDR2 is FQGNSA in the germline V gene. The CDR3 length is 15 residues. This CDR3 is CASSPRGAGGDTQYF. CDR3 sequence (DNA): TGTGCCAGCAGCCCCAGGGGAGCGGGGGGCGATACGCAGTATTTT.

This clonotype was detected only a few times. V gene TRBV19 combines with J gene TRBJ1-5, with unresolved D. This CDR3 region has 13 residues. The V end was cut by 2 bases, the J end by 9 bases, with 11 bases between. CDR1 is LNHDA and CDR2 is SQIVND in the germline V gene (reference sequence). CDR3 DNA sequence: TGTGCCAGTAGTATAACAGACCTAGGGCCCCAGCATTTT. Translating it yields CASSITDLGPQHF.

This clonotype was recorded many times. This chain joins TRBV13 and TRBJ1-6, with D uncertain. CDR3 length: 16 residues. Germline V gives CDR1 PRHDT, CDR2 FYEKMQ (reference sequence). The V and J ends lost 0 bases and 7 bases respectively, with 13 bases between them. The CDR3 region is CASSLGTAVLNSPLHF. The CDR3 DNA reads TGTGCCAGCAGCTTAGGCACAGCCGTACTGAATTCACCCCTCCACTTT. Together with reference TRBV13 and TRBJ1-6, the CDR3 gives the full variable domain: AAGVIQSPRHLIKEKRETATLKCYPIPRHDTVYWYQQGPGQDPQFLISFYEKMQSDKGSIPDRFSAQQFSDYHSELNMSSLELGDSALYFCASSLGTAVLNSPLHFGNGTRLTVT.

This chain uses TRBV4-3 with TRBJ2-1; 8 nucleotides align to TRBD2. Per germline, CDR1 LGHNA and CDR2 YSLEER. V shed 0 bases, J shed 7 bases, and the junction held 5 bases outside the gene matches. CDR3 length equals 15 residues. CDR3 loop: CASSQEIAGLNEQFF. CDR3 coding DNA: TGCGCCAGCAGCCAAGAAATAGCGGGGCTTAATGAGCAGTTCTTC.

This sequence joins TRBV12-3 or TRBV12-4 and TRBJ1-5; TRBD1 might be the D (6 bases). V lost 7 bases to trimming and J lost 1 base, with 14 bases between them. The CDR3 length is 15 residues. The CDR3 region is CASIPGQTSNQPQHF. CDR3 sequence (DNA): TGTGCCAGCATTCCGGGACAAACAAGCAATCAGCCCCAGCATTTT.

The J gene is TRBJ1-1, the V gene TRBV19; D perhaps matches TRBD1 (5 bases). The CDR3 spans 13 residues. Looked up from germline, CDR1 is LNHDA and CDR2 is SQIVND (reference sequence). V was trimmed by 3 bases and J by 1 base, leaving 6 bases between them. The CDR3 here is CASSMGGNTEAFF. Here the CDR3 DNA reads TGTGCCAGTAGTATGGGGGGGAACACTGAAGCTTTCTTT.

The V and J genes are TRBV20-1 and TRBJ2-7, with a tentative D call TRBD1 (6 bases). Germline V gene lookup returns CDR1 DFQATT and CDR2 SNEGSKA (reference sequence). The CDR3 totals 12 residues. V was trimmed by 6 bases and J by 3 bases, leaving 12 bases between them. The CDR3 region has the DNA TGCAGTGCCAGGGACATATACTACGAGCAGTACTTC. It translates to CSARDIYYEQYF.

This clonotype has a handful of counts. The rearrangement uses TRBV5-1 and TRBJ1-6; D might be TRBD1 (6 bases). With 0 bases removed from V and 6 bases from J, the gap between germline ends came to 10 bases. The CDR3 loop spans 15 amino acids. From germline, CDR1 is SGHRS and CDR2 YFSETQ. In nucleotides, the CDR3 is TGCGCCAGCAGCTTGGACAGGGTTGGTAATTCACCCCTCCACTTT. This gives the protein CASSLDRVGNSPLHF.

The gene calls are TRBV28 and TRBJ1-5, with 8 bases matching TRBD1. V was clipped by 10 bases and J by 2 bases; unmatched bases: 10. This CDR3 comprises 15 residues. CDR1 is MDHEN and CDR2 is SYDVKM in the germline V gene. CDR3 region: CAILQGAAGNQPQHF. CDR3 nucleotide sequence: TGTGCCATCCTCCAGGGGGCGGCTGGCAATCAGCCCCAGCATTTT.

The chain carries TRBV5-1 and TRBJ1-2; D call uncertain. Germline-derived CDR1 and CDR2 are SGHRS and YFSETQ. This CDR3 contains 14 residues. The V and J ends lost 2 bases and 7 bases respectively, with 15 bases between them. Here the CDR3 reads CASSLNLRRRGYTF. CDR3 DNA: TGCGCCAGCAGCTTAAACCTTCGAAGGCGTGGCTACACCTTC.

The table lists this clonotype with a few counts. The chain is built from TRBV5-6 and TRBJ1-2; tentative D call: TRBD1 (5 bases). V was cut by 4 bases and J by 8 bases, with 12 bases left in between. The CDR3 sequence is 12 residues long. Looked up from germline, CDR1 is SGHDT and CDR2 is YYEEEE. In DNA form, the CDR3 reads TGTGCCAGCAGCAATCAGGGTAACGGCTACACCTTC. It yields the protein CASSNQGNGYTF.

The chain combines TRBV12-3 or TRBV12-4 with TRBJ2-3, with 7 nucleotides matching TRBD2. V gave up 6 bases and J gave up 5 bases; unmatched junction bases: 8. This CDR3 is 14 amino acids long. The CDR3 loop reads CASSRRGEGDTQYF. The CDR3 DNA reads as TGTGCCAGCAGCCGAAGAGGGGAGGGAGATACGCAGTATTTT.

The genes are TRBV20-1 and TRBJ1-4; D remains ambiguous. Trimming removed 8 bases from V and 14 bases from J, with 18 bases in between. The CDR3 runs to 11 residues. CDR1 and CDR2 from the germline V gene are DFQATT and SNEGSKA (reference sequence). This CDR3 reads CSPADGNGLFF. The CDR3 coding sequence is TGCAGTCCAGCGGACGGGAACGGGCTGTTTTTT.

This rearrangement joins TRBV7-9 to TRBJ1-1; D is uncertain. Germline CDR1 reads SEHNR; CDR2 reads FQNEAQ (reference sequence). Trimming cost V 6 bases and J 1 base, with 9 bases left between them. There are 13 residues in the CDR3. CDR3 coding DNA: TGTGCCAGCAGAAATACCCCGAACACTGAAGCTTTCTTT. As protein: CASRNTPNTEAFF.

This clonotype appeared a few times. The V gene is TRBV29-1, the J gene TRBJ1-1; the D gene is possibly TRBD1 (6 bases). The CDR3 loop spans 12 amino acids. Between the trimmed V and J ends, which lost 3 bases and 6 bases, there was a span of 11 bases. Looked up from germline, CDR1 is SQVTM and CDR2 is ANQGSEA. CDR3 nucleotide sequence: TGCAGCGTTGAGGAAGGGGGGGCTGAAGCTTTCTTT. Its protein is CSVEEGGAEAFF.

This clonotype was counted between two and nine times. V is TRBV4-3 and J is TRBJ1-6; tentatively, D is TRBD1 (5 bases). Germline CDR1 and CDR2: LGHNA and YSLEER. The CDR3 covers 17 residues. Trimming removed 0 bases from V and 7 bases from J, with 16 bases in between. The CDR3 nucleotides read TGCGCCAGCAGCCAAGAGAGGCCCGGGACGGGCAATTCACCCCTCCACTTT. It translates to CASSQERPGTGNSPLHF.

The chain employs TRBV25-1 and TRBJ1-1; D is undetermined. Germline values: CDR1 MGHDK, CDR2 SYGVNS. The CDR3 runs to 13 residues. Trimming stripped 3 bases from V and 11 bases from J, with 16 bases between. As DNA, the CDR3 is TGTGCCAGCAGTGAGAAGGTATCCCGGGAGGCTTTCTTT. Protein: CASSEKVSREAFF.

This clonotype was detected a few times. This rearrangement joins TRBV7-6 to TRBJ2-1, with TRBD2 identical over 13 bases. Germline V CDR1 and CDR2: SGHVS, FNYEAQ. Trimming cost V 2 bases and J 2 bases; bases outside gene matches: 6. There are 18 residues in the CDR3. The chain's CDR3 is CASSLLNGLAGAYNEQFF. The CDR3 coding sequence is TGTGCCAGCAGCTTATTAAATGGACTAGCGGGGGCCTACAATGAGCAGTTCTTC.

The CDR3 protein is CSATPGQATYEQYF. The CDR3 region has the DNA TGCAGTGCCACTCCCGGACAGGCGACCTACGAGCAGTACTTC. J is TRBJ2-7 and V is TRBV20-1, with 7 positions matching TRBD1. The CDR3 length is 14 residues. V shed 6 bases and J 2 bases; nucleotides not matched to a gene: 10. The germline V gene has CDR1 DFQATT and CDR2 SNEGSKA (reference sequence).

The rearrangement uses TRBV19 and TRBJ1-5; D is unclear. CDR1 is LNHDA, CDR2 SQIVND, per germline (reference sequence). Trimming stripped 5 bases from V and 0 bases from J, with 8 bases between. CDR3 length: 14 residues. The CDR3 sequence: CASSSADSNQPQHF. CDR3 DNA: TGTGCCAGTAGTTCCGCTGATAGCAATCAGCCCCAGCATTTT. The whole variable domain, filled in from reference TRBV19 and TRBJ1-5, reads DGGITQSPKYLFRKEGQNVTLSCEQNLNHDAMYWYRQDPGQGLRLIYYSQIVNDFQKGDIAEGYSVSREKKESFPLTVTSAQKNPTAFYLCASSSADSNQPQHFGDGTRLSIL.